This TCR beta chain was profiled in a study of Graves' ophthalmopathy and Graves' hyperthyroidism. Enrolled hyperthyroidism patients had a new diagnosis, a duration under 2 months, and an age of 18 to 65. No donor had other autoimmune disease, uncontrolled infection, pregnancy or lactation. Amplified TCR beta CDR3 regions were obtained using RNA transcripts as template. HTBI-primed RT-PCR formed the first round, and a multiplex PCR formed the second. TCRdb used MiXCR to reprocess the multiplex PCR reads, holding one entry per CDR3 protein. The sample shows 400,000 to 500,000 distinct CDR3 sequences, around a fifth of them seen only once. In this sample, this clonotype turned up many times. Antigen unknown. Study-level results: With just under 71% sensitivity and about 72% specificity, the model predicted ophthalmopathy progression.

The CDR3 contains 15 residues. The germline gives CDR1 SGHNT, CDR2 YENEEA. V dropped 4 bases and J dropped 3 bases, with 13 bases sitting between them. The specimen sequenced was peripheral blood. This chain joins TRBV11-3 and TRBJ1-3; the D is unclear. The clonotype comes from a woman aged 18 to 35 with stable Graves' hyperthyroidism. CDR3 coding DNA: TGTGCCAGCAGCTATTATGGCTTCGGTGGAAACACCATATATTTT. Residues: CASSYYGFGGNTIYF.